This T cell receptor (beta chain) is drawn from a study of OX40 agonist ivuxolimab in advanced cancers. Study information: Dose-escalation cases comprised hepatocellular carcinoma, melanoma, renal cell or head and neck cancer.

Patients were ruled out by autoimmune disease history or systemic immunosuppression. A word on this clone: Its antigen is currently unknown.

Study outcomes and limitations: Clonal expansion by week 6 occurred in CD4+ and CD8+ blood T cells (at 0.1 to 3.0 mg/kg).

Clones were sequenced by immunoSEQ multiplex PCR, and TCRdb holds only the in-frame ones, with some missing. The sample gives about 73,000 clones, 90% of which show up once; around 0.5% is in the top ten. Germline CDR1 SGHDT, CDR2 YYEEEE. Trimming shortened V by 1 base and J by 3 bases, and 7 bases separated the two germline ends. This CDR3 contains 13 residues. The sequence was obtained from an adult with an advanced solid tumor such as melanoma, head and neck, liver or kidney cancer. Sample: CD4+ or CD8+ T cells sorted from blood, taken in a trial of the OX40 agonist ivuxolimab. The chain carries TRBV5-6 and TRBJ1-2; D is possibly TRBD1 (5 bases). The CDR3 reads CASSLIQDYGYTF. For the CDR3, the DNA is TGTGCCAGCAGCTTGATACAGGACTATGGCTACACCTTC.